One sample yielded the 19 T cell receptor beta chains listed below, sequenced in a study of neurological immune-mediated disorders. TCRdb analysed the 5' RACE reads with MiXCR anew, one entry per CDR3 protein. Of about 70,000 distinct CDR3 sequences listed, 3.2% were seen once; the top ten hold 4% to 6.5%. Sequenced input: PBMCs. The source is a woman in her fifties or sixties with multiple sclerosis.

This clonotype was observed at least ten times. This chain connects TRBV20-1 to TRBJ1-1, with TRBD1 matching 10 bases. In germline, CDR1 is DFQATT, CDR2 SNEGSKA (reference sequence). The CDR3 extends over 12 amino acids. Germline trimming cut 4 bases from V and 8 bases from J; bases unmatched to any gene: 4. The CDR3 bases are TGCAGTGCTACCGGACAGGGGGAAGAAGCTTTCTTT. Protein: CSATGQGEEAFF.

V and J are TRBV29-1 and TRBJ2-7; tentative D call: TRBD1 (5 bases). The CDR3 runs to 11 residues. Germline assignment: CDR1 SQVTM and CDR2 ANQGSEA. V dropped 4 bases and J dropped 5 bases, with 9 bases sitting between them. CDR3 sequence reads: CSVVRVDEQYF. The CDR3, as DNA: TGCAGCGTTGTCAGGGTAGACGAGCAGTACTTC.

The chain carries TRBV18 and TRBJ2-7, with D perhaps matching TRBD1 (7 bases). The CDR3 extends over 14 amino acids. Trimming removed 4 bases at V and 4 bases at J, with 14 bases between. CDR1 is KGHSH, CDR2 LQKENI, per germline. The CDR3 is CASSLNRGLYEQYF. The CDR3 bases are TGTGCCAGCTCACTTAACAGGGGACTGTACGAGCAGTACTTC.

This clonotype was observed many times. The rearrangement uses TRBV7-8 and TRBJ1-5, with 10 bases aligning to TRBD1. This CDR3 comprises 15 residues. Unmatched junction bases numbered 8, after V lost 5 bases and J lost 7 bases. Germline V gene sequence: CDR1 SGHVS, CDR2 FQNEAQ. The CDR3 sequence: CASSPGQGIGQPQHF. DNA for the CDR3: TGTGCCAGCAGCCCGGGACAGGGGATCGGGCAGCCCCAGCATTTT.

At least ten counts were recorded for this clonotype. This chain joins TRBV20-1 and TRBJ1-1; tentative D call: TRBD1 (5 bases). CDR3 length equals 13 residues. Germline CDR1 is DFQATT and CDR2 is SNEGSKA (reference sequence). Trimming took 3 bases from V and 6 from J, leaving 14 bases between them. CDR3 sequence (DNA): TGCAGTGCTAGGCCGTCTGGGGCAGCTGAAGCTTTCTTT. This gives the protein CSARPSGAAEAFF.

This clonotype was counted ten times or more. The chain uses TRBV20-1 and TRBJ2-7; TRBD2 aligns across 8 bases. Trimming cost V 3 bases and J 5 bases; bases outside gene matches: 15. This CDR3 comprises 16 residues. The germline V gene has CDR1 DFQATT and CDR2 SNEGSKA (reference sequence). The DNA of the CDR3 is TGCAGTGCTAGGGGACTAGATCTAAGTGGGCCTAACGAGCAGTACTTC. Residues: CSARGLDLSGPNEQYF.

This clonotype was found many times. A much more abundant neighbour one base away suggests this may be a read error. CDR3 region: CSARVIGTNNF. In nucleotides, the CDR3 is TGCAGTGCTAGAGTGATCGGGACGAATAACTTC. The chain uses TRBV20-1 and TRBJ2-5; either TRBD1 or TRBD2 may supply D (5 bases each). Germline V gene sequence: CDR1 DFQATT, CDR2 SNEGSKA (reference sequence). This CDR3 is built from 11 residues.

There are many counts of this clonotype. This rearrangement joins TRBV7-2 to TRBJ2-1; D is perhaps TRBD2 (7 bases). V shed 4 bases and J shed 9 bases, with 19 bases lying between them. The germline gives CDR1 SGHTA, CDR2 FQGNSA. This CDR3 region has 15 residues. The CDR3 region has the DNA TGTGCCAGCAGCTGGGGGGCTAGCGGTCTCGGTGAGCAGTTCTTC. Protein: CASSWGASGLGEQFF.

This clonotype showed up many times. Written as DNA, the CDR3 is TGTGCCAGCAGCGTAAACCCAGGGATCACCGGGGAGCTGTTTTTT. It yields the protein CASSVNPGITGELFF. This chain connects TRBV9 to TRBJ2-2, with a weak D call TRBD1 (5 bases). The ends were cut back, 1 base at V and 4 bases at J, with 11 bases in the middle. The CDR3 has 15 residues. In germline, CDR1 is SGDLS, CDR2 YYNGEE.

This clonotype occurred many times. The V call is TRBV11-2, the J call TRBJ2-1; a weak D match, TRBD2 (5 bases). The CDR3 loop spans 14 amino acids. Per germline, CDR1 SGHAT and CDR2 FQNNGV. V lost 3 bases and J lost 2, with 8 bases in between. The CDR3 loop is CASSFSGTYNEQFF. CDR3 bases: TGTGCCAGCAGCTTCAGCGGTACCTACAATGAGCAGTTCTTC.

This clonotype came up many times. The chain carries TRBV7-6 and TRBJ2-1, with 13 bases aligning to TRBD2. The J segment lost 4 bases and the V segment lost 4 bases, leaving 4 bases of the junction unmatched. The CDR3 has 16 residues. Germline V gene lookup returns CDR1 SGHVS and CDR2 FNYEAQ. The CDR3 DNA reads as TGTGCCAGCAGCTCGGGACTAGCGGGAACATACAATGAGCAGTTCTTC. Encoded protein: CASSSGLAGTYNEQFF.

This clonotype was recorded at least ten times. The DNA for the CDR3 is TGTGCCACCAGCAGAGATGGGGGCTCTGGAAACACCATATATTTT. This codes for CATSRDGGSGNTIYF. This chain connects TRBV15 to TRBJ1-3; D may be TRBD1 (5 bases). The V end lost 0 bases, the J end lost 0 bases, and 6 bases lay between the germline ends. In germline, CDR1 is LNHNV, CDR2 YYDKDF (reference sequence). The CDR3 loop spans 15 amino acids.

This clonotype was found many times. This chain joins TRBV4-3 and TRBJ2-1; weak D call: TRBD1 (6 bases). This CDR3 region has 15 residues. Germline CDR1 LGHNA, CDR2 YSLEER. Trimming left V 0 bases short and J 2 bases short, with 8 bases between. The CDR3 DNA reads TGCGCCAGCAGCCAAGAATCAGGGGCCTACAATGAGCAGTTCTTC. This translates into CASSQESGAYNEQFF.

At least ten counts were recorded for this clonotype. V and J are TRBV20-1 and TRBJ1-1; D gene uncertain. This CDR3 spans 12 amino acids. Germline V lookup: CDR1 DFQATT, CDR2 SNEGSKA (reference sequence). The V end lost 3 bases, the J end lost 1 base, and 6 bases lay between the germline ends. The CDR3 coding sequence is TGCAGTGCTAGTAGGCCGAACACTGAAGCTTTCTTT. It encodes CSASRPNTEAFF.

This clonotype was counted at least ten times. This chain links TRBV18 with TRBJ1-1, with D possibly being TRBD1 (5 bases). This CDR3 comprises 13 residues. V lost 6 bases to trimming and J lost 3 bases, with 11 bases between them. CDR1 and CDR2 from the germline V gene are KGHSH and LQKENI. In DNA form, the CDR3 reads TGTGCCAGCTCGCTCCAAGGGGACACTGAAGCTTTCTTT. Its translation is CASSLQGDTEAFF.

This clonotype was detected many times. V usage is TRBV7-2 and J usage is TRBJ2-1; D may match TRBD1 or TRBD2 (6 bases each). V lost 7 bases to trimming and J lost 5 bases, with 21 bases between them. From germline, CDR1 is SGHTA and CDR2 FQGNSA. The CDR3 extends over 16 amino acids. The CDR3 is CASTIGLGGLNNEQFF. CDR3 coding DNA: TGTGCCAGCACAATCGGGCTCGGGGGCCTAAACAATGAGCAGTTCTTC.

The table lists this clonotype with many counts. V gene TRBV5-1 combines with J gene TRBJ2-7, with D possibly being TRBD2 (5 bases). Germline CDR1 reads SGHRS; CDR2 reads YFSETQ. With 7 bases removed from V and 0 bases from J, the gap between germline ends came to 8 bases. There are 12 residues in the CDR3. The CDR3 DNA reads TGCGCCAGCGCGGGCCGCTCCTACGAGCAGTACTTC. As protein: CASAGRSYEQYF.

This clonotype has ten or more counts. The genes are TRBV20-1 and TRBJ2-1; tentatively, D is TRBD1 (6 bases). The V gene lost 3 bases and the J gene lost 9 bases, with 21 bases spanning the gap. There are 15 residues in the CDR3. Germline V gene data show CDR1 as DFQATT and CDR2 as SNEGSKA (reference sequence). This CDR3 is CSARMQGPFLSEQFF. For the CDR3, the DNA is TGCAGTGCTAGGATGCAGGGGCCGTTTCTCAGTGAGCAGTTCTTC.

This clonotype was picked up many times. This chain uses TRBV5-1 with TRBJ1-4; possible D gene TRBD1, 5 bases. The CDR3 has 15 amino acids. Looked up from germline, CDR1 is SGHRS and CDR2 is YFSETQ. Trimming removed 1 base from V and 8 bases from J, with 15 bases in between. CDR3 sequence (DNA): TGCGCCAGCAGCTTGACAGGAATGGTTAGAGAAAAACTGTTTTTT. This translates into CASSLTGMVREKLFF. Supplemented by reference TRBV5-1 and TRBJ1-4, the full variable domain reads KAGVTQTPRYLIKTRGQQVTLSCSPISGHRSVSWYQQTPGQGLQFLFEYFSETQRNKGNFPGRFSGRQFSNSRSEMNVSTLELGDSALYLCASSLTGMVREKLFFGSGTQLSVL.